The 27 T cell receptor beta chains listed next were all sequenced from one sample in a study of T cells in Graves' hyperthyroidism and ophthalmopathy. TCR beta CDR3 regions were amplified from RNA. When the TCR CDR3 underwent first-round RT-PCR, the HTBI primer set was used. TCRdb fed the multiplex PCR reads into MiXCR, producing one record per CDR3 protein. The sample lists fewer than 400,000 distinct CDR3 sequences, 15% to 17% occurring once. Input material: blood. The receptors shown here come from a woman aged 18-35 years with Graves' hyperthyroidism that later progressed to Graves' ophthalmopathy.

The gene calls are TRBV6-1 and TRBJ2-2; TRBD2 matches 8 bases. Per germline, CDR1 MNHNS and CDR2 SASEGT. The CDR3 contains 15 residues. J gave up 4 bases and V 8 bases, and 9 bases lay outside the gene matches. This CDR3 is CASQTGGPLTGELFF. The CDR3 bases are TGTGCCAGCCAAACGGGAGGGCCTCTCACCGGGGAGCTGTTTTTT.

The chain joins TRBV20-1 to TRBJ2-3, with 8 bases fitting TRBD2. CDR1 and CDR2 from the germline V gene are DFQATT and SNEGSKA (reference sequence). J lost 0 bases, V lost 1 base, and 9 bases had no gene match. This CDR3 has 17 amino acids. The CDR3 is CSARVPKLAASTDTQYF. DNA for the CDR3: TGCAGTGCTAGAGTCCCGAAACTAGCGGCTAGCACAGATACGCAGTATTTT.

The V call is TRBV20-1, the J call TRBJ1-6, with D perhaps TRBD1 (5 bases). The CDR3 runs 13 residues. The germline V gene encodes CDR1 DFQATT and CDR2 SNEGSKA (reference sequence). V gave up 6 bases and J gave up 7 bases, with 13 bases separating them. The CDR3 loop reads CSATGTPNSPLHF. CDR3 in DNA: TGCAGTGCGACCGGGACTCCGAATTCACCCCTCCACTTT.

In regard to this clonotype: With a much larger clone just one base away, this may be a read error. The V gene is TRBV7-9, the J gene TRBJ2-3, with 11 positions matching TRBD2. Per germline, CDR1 SEHNR and CDR2 FQNEAQ (reference sequence). The CDR3 totals 17 residues. This CDR3 is CAGSHVTSGEYTDTQYF. As DNA, the CDR3 is TGTGCCGGCAGCCACGTGACTAGCGGGGAATACACAGATACGCAGTATTTT.

This clonotype appeared many times. The chain carries TRBV20-1 and TRBJ2-7, with 7 positions matching TRBD2. Germline lookup yields CDR1 DFQATT and CDR2 SNEGSKA (reference sequence). V trimming: 0 bases; J trimming: 0 bases; junction bases outside the gene matches: 8. CDR3 length: 16 amino acids. The CDR3 sequence is CSARDLRAGSSYEQYF. The CDR3 DNA sequence: TGCAGTGCTAGAGATCTCAGAGCGGGGAGCTCCTACGAGCAGTACTTC.

This sequence joins TRBV7-8 and TRBJ2-3, with 14 bases aligning to TRBD2. The CDR3 is 21 residues long. V lost 0 bases to trimming and J lost 1 base; unmatched junction nucleotides: 12. Germline V CDR1 and CDR2: SGHVS, FQNEAQ. In DNA form, the CDR3 reads TGTGCCAGCAGCTTAGCCCCGGGACTAGCGGGAGATAGGGGGCGCACAGATACGCAGTATTTT. Its translation is CASSLAPGLAGDRGRTDTQYF. The full variable domain, with the rest looked up from reference TRBV7-8 and TRBJ2-3, is GAGVSQSPRYKVAKRGQDVALRCDPISGHVSLFWYQQALGQGPEFLTYFQNEAQLDKSGLPSDRFFAERPEGSVSTLKIQRTQQEDSAVYLCASSLAPGLAGDRGRTDTQYFGPGTRLTVL.

The chain joins TRBV28 to TRBJ2-1; D is perhaps TRBD2 (6 bases). The CDR3 loop spans 11 amino acids. Germline CDR1 is MDHEN and CDR2 is SYDVKM. The V end lost 3 bases, the J end lost 13 bases, and 10 bases lay between the germline ends. The DNA for the CDR3 is TGTGCCAGCAGTTTGAGGAGGGGACAGTTCTTC. Protein sequence: CASSLRRGQFF.

The table lists this clonotype with many counts. This chain uses TRBV20-1 with TRBJ2-1, with TRBD2 identical over 8 bases. CDR3 length: 15 residues. The ends lost 6 bases at V and 5 bases at J; junction bases unmatched: 12. Germline CDR1 is DFQATT and CDR2 is SNEGSKA (reference sequence). The CDR3: CSASGRAGGHNEQFF. CDR3 coding DNA: TGCAGTGCCTCGGGGCGGGCGGGGGGCCACAATGAGCAGTTCTTC.

In regard to this clonotype: Just one base apart from a much larger clone, this may be a read error. The chain carries TRBV2 and TRBJ2-7, with D perhaps given as TRBD1 or TRBD2 (5 bases each). The germline V and J ends were trimmed by 2 bases and 3 bases, with 11 bases remaining between them. The CDR3 runs 14 residues. Germline CDR1 SNHLY, CDR2 FYNNEI. The CDR3 reads CASSEIGTLYEQYF. For the CDR3, the DNA is TGTGCCAGCAGTGAAATAGGGACCCTCTACGAGCAGTACTTC.

This sequence joins TRBV10-3 and TRBJ2-7; 11 nucleotides line up with TRBD2. Germline V lookup: CDR1 ENHRY, CDR2 SYGVKD. The CDR3 has 16 residues. With 0 bases clipped from V and 2 bases from J, the junction kept 3 bases outside the gene matches. In DNA, the CDR3 is TGTGCCATCAGTGAGTCGGGACTAGCGGAGACCTACGAGCAGTACTTC. This encodes CAISESGLAETYEQYF.

This clonotype was seen many times. The J gene is TRBJ2-1, the V gene TRBV12-5; 9 bases line up with TRBD2. Trimming at V came to 1 base and at J to 2 bases, leaving 0 bases not matched to a gene. The V gene's germline CDR1 is LGHNT and CDR2 FRNRAP. The CDR3 length is 15 residues. The CDR3 DNA sequence: TGTGCTAGTGGTTTGGGGACTAGCGCCTACAATGAGCAGTTCTTC. This translates into CASGLGTSAYNEQFF.

This clonotype was detected ten times or more. The chain uses TRBV7-2 and TRBJ2-3; TRBD2 might be the D (6 bases). The V gene lost 5 bases and the J gene lost 2 bases, with 14 bases spanning the gap. The CDR3 has 15 amino acids. Looked up from germline, CDR1 is SGHTA and CDR2 is FQGNSA. The CDR3: CASSRGGPPTDTQYF. The DNA of the CDR3 is TGTGCCAGCAGCCGAGGAGGGCCGCCCACAGATACGCAGTATTTT.

The chain employs TRBV19 and TRBJ1-5; 7 bases agree with TRBD1. The CDR3 is made up of 13 amino acids. J lost 6 bases, V lost 10 bases, and 9 bases had no gene match. Germline V lookup: CDR1 LNHDA, CDR2 SQIVND (reference sequence). In DNA form, the CDR3 reads TGTGCCACCGGAGGAGGGGGCAGTCAGCCCCAGCATTTT. Encoded protein: CATGGGGSQPQHF.

The genes are TRBV6-2 or TRBV6-3 and TRBJ2-1, with D possibly matching TRBD2 (6 bases). Germline-derived CDR1 and CDR2 are MNHEY and SVGEGT. The CDR3 runs 15 residues. Trimming removed 10 bases from V and 0 bases from J, with 16 bases in between. The CDR3 region has the DNA TGTGCCACCTCTGCTACCGGGGGCTCCTACAATGAGCAGTTCTTC. Protein: CATSATGGSYNEQFF.

This clonotype was seen only a few times. The chain couples TRBV6-1 to TRBJ1-1; TRBD1 agrees at 7 bases. The junction had 2 bases not matched to a gene; V was cut back by 4 bases and J by 3 bases. The CDR3 sequence is 13 residues long. Germline V gives CDR1 MNHNS, CDR2 SASEGT. The CDR3 DNA reads TGTGCCAGCAGTGGAGACAGGGACACTGAAGCTTTCTTT. Translation: CASSGDRDTEAFF.

The chain is built from TRBV30 and TRBJ1-6; D not resolved. V was pared by 3 bases and J by 8 bases, with 11 bases between. Germline V gene data show CDR1 as GTSNPN and CDR2 as SVGIG (reference sequence). The CDR3 covers 13 residues. This chain's CDR3 is CAWRWLSDSPLHF. The DNA for the CDR3 is TGTGCCTGGAGATGGCTTTCGGATTCACCCCTCCACTTT.

In its sample, this clonotype was seen many times. The V call is TRBV18, the J call TRBJ1-2; the D gene is possibly TRBD1 (5 bases). With 5 bases removed from V and 8 bases from J, the gap between germline ends came to 12 bases. Germline-derived CDR1 and CDR2 are KGHSH and LQKENI. This CDR3 has 12 residues. The CDR3 loop reads CASSTRDPGYTF. CDR3 nucleotide sequence: TGTGCCAGCTCAACCAGGGATCCCGGCTACACCTTC. The entire variable domain, with the rest obtained from reference TRBV18 and TRBJ1-2, is as follows: NAGVMQNPRHLVRRRGQEARLRCSPMKGHSHVYWYRQLPEEGLKFMVYLQKENIIDESGMPKERFSAEFPKEGPSILRIQQVVRGDSAAYFCASSTRDPGYTFGSGTRLTVV.

The V and J genes are TRBV7-6 and TRBJ1-4; the D is unclear. V shed 5 bases and J shed 3 bases, with 10 bases lying between them. The CDR3 has 14 residues. The germline CDR1 and CDR2 sequences are SGHVS and FNYEAQ. The DNA for the CDR3 is TGTGCCAGCAGCGTTCAGAGTGCTAATGAAAAACTGTTTTTT. Translation gives CASSVQSANEKLFF.

This clonotype was seen ten or more times. The rearrangement links TRBV3-1 to TRBJ1-1, with 9 bases fitting TRBD1. V lost 4 bases to trimming and J lost 0 bases; unmatched junction nucleotides: 21. Germline V gene sequence: CDR1 LGHDT, CDR2 YNNKEL (reference sequence). This CDR3 is built from 21 residues. The CDR3 DNA is TGTGCCAGCAGCCCCTACTCCGGGACAGGGAGATTCAGTGGATTGAACACTGAAGCTTTCTTT. Translation: CASSPYSGTGRFSGLNTEAFF.

This clonotype has ten or more counts. The CDR3 DNA reads as TGTGCCAGCAGCGTAACGGGCCTGAGAGGCGAGCAGTACTTC. Protein: CASSVTGLRGEQYF. The chain uses TRBV13 and TRBJ2-7; unclear D gene. The ends were cut back, 5 bases at V and 6 bases at J, with 17 bases in the middle. Germline loops: CDR1 PRHDT, CDR2 FYEKMQ (reference sequence). The CDR3 spans 14 residues.

Ten or more counts support this clonotype. This sequence joins TRBV12-3 or TRBV12-4 and TRBJ2-1, with TRBD1 as a possible D gene (5 bases). With 6 bases removed from V and 6 bases from J, the gap between germline ends came to 9 bases. The length of the CDR3 is 12 residues. The CDR3 loop is CASRGQVNEQFF. CDR3 DNA sequence: TGTGCCAGCAGGGGGCAGGTCAATGAGCAGTTCTTC.

The CDR3 spells CASSYSDRGRYHQPQHF. The CDR3 DNA reads TGTGCCAGCAGTTACTCCGACAGGGGGCGCTATCATCAGCCCCAGCATTTT. J is TRBJ1-5 and V is TRBV6-6, with TRBD1 matching 10 bases. Germline values: CDR1 MNHNY, CDR2 SVGAGI (reference sequence). CDR3 size: 17 residues. V gave up 0 bases and J gave up 5 bases; unmatched junction bases: 7.

This clonotype was seen only a few times. The V gene is TRBV5-1, the J gene TRBJ1-2, with TRBD1 identical over 9 bases. From germline, CDR1 is SGHRS and CDR2 YFSETQ. Trimming took 4 bases from V and 8 from J; bases not matched to a gene: 9. This CDR3 region has 14 residues. The DNA for the CDR3 is TGCGCCAGCAGCACGCAACAGGGGGCGCAGGGCTACACCTTC. This translates into CASSTQQGAQGYTF.

The rearrangement uses TRBV12-3 or TRBV12-4 and TRBJ2-1; 15 bases fit TRBD2. The V segment lost 4 bases and the J segment 7 bases; nucleotides outside the gene matches: 23. CDR3 size: 22 residues. The CDR3 DNA reads as TGTGCCAGCAGTTACAGAGATGGCAGATCCGGGACTAGCGGGAGGTGGCAGAATGAGCAGTTCTTC. This sequence encodes CASSYRDGRSGTSGRWQNEQFF.

The rearrangement uses TRBV6-1 and TRBJ2-3; 9 bases are shared with TRBD1. This CDR3 spans 16 amino acids. V shed 6 bases, J shed 4 bases, and the junction held 11 bases outside the gene matches. In germline, CDR1 is MNHNS, CDR2 SASEGT. The CDR3 spells CASSSFLGQGPDTQYF. The DNA for the CDR3 is TGTGCCAGCAGCTCGTTCCTTGGACAGGGGCCAGATACGCAGTATTTT.

This clonotype was detected many times. The V gene is TRBV6-1, the J gene TRBJ1-1; no clear D gene. Trimming shortened V by 8 bases and J by 2 bases, and 9 bases separated the two germline ends. CDR1 and CDR2 from the germline V gene are MNHNS and SASEGT. This CDR3 spans 12 amino acids. This chain's CDR3 is CASRESNTEAFF. In DNA form, the CDR3 reads TGTGCCAGCCGGGAGAGTAACACTGAAGCTTTCTTT.

V gene TRBV6-1 combines with J gene TRBJ2-2; D ambiguous. The CDR3 extends over 17 amino acids. Germline V gene data show CDR1 as MNHNS and CDR2 as SASEGT. V was shortened by 2 bases and J by 1 base, with 14 bases between the two germline ends. This CDR3 reads CASSESSTVLNTGELFF. The CDR3, as DNA: TGTGCCAGCAGTGAATCCTCTACGGTTCTGAACACCGGGGAGCTGTTTTTT.